This TCR beta chain was retrieved from a study of response to subunit inactivated influenza vaccine (dated by TCRdb to 2017 to 2018). For context, the study as a whole: To follow how T cells responded to a trivalent subunit inactivated influenza vaccine, the researchers relied on deep quantitative profiling of the T cell receptor repertoire. General conclusions and limits of the study: According to the authors, only a limited number of new T cells may be recruited by each seasonal influenza vaccination.

Receptor libraries were prepared by RT-PCR. The sequencer was an Illumina HiSeq 2500. TCRdb handled the public reads itself, with Q25 trimming in fastp and clone calling in MiXCR, and kept productive beta chains. Merged by CDR3 protein, the rows form single entries marked with the most common genes and DNA. In this sample the table shows 700,000 to 800,000 distinct CDR3 sequences, 18% of which occur a single time. 11% of the sample lies in the top ten. With regard to this clonotype: The specificity of this receptor is unknown. Nothing much larger sits one base from this clone, and base qualities are not available.

Inclusive of the bounding cysteine and phenylalanine, the CDR3 is 12 residues long. Only CDR3 DNA is held: 36 bases, read in frame from base 1. V is reduced by 6 bases and J by 9 bases, leaving a spacing of 9 bases between them. The source material was PBMCs from blood, sampled more than 4 days after vaccination. Here the chain combines TRBV12-3 or TRBV12-4 and TRBJ2-6; the D segment cannot be called with confidence. This clonotype was sampled from a man over 45 who received an inactivated influenza vaccine. Donor details come from another sample of the same person, matched by shared clones. For the CDR3, the sequence is CASSSLGNVLTF. The bases are TGTGCCAGCAGCAGCCTGGGCAACGTCCTGACTTTC.